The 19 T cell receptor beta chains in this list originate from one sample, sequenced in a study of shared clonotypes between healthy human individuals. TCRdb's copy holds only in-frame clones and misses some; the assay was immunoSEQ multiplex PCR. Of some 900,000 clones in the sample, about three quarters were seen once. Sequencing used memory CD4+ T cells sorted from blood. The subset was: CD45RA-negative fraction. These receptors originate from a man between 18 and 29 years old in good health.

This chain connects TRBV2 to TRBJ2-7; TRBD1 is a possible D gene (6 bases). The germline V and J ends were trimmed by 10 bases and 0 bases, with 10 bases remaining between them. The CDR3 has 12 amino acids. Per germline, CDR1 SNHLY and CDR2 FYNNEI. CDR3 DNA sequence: TGTGCCACCGGACAGTTCTCCTACGAGCAGTACTTC. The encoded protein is CATGQFSYEQYF.

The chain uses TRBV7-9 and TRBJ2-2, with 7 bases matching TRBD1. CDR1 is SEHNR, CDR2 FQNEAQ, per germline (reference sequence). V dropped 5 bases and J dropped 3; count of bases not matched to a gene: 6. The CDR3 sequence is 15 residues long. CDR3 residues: CASSPSDRDTGELFF. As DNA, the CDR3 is TGTGCCAGCAGCCCATCCGACAGGGACACCGGGGAGCTGTTTTTT.

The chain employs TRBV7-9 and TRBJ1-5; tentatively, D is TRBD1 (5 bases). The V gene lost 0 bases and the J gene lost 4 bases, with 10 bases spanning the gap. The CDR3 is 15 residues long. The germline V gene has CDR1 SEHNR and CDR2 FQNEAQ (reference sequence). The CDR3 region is CASSLAGAQNQPQHF. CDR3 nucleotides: TGTGCCAGCAGCTTAGCCGGGGCTCAAAATCAGCCCCAGCATTTT.

CDR3 nucleotides: TGTGCCAGCAGTTACGCCGAAAGCTATGGCTACACCTTC. Protein sequence: CASSYAESYGYTF. The chain has TRBV6-6 and TRBJ1-2; D remains unclear. The CDR3 contains 13 residues. V dropped 2 bases and J dropped 4 bases, with 8 bases sitting between them. The germline CDR1 and CDR2 sequences are MNHNY and SVGAGI (reference sequence).

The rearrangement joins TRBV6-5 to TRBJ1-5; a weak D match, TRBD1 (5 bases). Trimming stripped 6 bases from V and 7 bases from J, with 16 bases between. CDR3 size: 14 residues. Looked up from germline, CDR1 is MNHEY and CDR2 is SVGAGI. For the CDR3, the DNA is TGTGCCAGCAGCCTCCAGCAGGGAGCACAGCCCCAGCATTTT. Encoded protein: CASSLQQGAQPQHF.

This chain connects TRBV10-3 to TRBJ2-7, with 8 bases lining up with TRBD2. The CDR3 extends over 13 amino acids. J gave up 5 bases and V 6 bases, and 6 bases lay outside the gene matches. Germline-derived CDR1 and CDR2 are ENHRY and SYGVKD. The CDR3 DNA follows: TGTGCCATCAGGTCCGGGACTAGTGACGAGCAGTACTTC. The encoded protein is CAIRSGTSDEQYF.

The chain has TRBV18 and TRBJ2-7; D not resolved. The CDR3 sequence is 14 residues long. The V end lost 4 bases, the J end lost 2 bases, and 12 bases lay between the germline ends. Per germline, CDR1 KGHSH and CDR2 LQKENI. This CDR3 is CASSLFRQTYEQYF. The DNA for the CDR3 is TGTGCCAGCTCACTCTTCCGACAAACCTACGAGCAGTACTTC.

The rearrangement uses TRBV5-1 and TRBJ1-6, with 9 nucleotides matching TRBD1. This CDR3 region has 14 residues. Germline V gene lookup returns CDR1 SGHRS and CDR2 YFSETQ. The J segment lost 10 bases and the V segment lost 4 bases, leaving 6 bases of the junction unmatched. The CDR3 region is CASSEGTGRSPLHF. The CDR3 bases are TGCGCCAGCAGCGAGGGGACAGGGAGATCACCCCTCCACTTT.

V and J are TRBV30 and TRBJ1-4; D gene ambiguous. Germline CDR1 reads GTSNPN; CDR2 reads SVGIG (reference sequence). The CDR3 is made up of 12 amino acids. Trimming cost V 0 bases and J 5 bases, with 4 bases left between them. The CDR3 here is CAWSVRNEKLFF. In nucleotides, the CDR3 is TGTGCCTGGAGTGTACGGAATGAAAAACTGTTTTTT.

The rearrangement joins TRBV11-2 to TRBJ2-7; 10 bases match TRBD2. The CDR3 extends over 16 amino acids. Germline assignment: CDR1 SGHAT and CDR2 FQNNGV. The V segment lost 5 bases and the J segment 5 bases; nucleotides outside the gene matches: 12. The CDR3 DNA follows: TGTGCCAGCAGCCTGTCTTCTAGCGGGAGTATCCACGAGCAGTACTTC. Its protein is CASSLSSSGSIHEQYF.

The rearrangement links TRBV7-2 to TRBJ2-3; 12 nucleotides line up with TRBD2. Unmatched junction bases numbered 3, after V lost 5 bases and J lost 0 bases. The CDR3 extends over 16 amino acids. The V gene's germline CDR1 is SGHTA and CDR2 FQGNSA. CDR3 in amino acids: CASSIGLAGSTDTQYF. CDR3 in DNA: TGTGCCAGCAGCATAGGACTAGCGGGAAGCACAGATACGCAGTATTTT.

In DNA, the CDR3 is TGTGCCAGCAGGGGACTCAGGGGGCTGGGAGAGACCCAGTACTTC. Its translation is CASRGLRGLGETQYF. The J gene is TRBJ2-5, the V gene TRBV11-2, with 8 bases identical to TRBD1. The CDR3 consists of 15 residues. Germline CDR1 SGHAT, CDR2 FQNNGV. V was pared by 6 bases and J by 4 bases, with 10 bases of the junction left unmatched.

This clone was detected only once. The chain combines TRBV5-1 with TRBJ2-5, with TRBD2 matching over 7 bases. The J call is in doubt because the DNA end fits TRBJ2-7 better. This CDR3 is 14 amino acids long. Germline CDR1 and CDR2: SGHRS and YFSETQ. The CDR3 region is CASSLGAGPYEQYF. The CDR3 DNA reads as TGCGCCAGCAGCTTGGGAGCGGGACCCTACGAGCAGTACTTC.

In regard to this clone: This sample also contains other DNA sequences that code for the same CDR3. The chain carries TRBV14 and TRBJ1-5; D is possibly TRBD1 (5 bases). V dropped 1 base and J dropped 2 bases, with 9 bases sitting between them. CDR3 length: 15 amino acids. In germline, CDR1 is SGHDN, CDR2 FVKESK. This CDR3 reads CASSQGGTGNQPQHF. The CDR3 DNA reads TGTGCCAGCAGCCAAGGGGGGACGGGCAATCAGCCCCAGCATTTT. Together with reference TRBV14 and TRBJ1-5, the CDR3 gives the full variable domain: EAGVTQFPSHSVIEKGQTVTLRCDPISGHDNLYWYRRVMGKEIKFLLHFVKESKQDESGMPNNRFLAERTGGTYSTLKVQPAELEDSGVYFCASSQGGTGNQPQHFGDGTRLSIL.

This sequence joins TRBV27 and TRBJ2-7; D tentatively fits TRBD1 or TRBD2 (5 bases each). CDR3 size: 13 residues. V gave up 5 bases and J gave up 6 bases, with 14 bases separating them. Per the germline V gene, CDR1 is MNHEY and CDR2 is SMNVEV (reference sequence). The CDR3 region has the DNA TGTGCCAGCAGTCTGGGACCTCTCTCCGAGCAGTACTTC. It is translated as CASSLGPLSEQYF.

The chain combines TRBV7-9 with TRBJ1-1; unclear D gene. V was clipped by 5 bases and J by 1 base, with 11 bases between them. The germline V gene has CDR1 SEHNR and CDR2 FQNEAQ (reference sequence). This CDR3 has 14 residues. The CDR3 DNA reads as TGTGCCAGCAGCCGGAGACTCCAGAACACTGAAGCTTTCTTT. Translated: CASSRRLQNTEAFF.

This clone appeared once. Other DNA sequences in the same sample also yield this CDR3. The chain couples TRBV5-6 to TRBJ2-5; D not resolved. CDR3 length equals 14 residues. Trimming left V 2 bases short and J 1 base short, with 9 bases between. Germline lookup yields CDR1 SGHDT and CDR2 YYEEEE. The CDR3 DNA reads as TGTGCCAGCAGCTTTAGGGATGGCCAAGAGACCCAGTACTTC. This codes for CASSFRDGQETQYF.

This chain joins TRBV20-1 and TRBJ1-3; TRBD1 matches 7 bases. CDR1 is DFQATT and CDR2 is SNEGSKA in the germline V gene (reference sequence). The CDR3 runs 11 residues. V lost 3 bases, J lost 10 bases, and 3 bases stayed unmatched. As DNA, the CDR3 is TGCAGTGCTAGTCTGGACAGGACCATATATTTT. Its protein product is CSASLDRTIYF.

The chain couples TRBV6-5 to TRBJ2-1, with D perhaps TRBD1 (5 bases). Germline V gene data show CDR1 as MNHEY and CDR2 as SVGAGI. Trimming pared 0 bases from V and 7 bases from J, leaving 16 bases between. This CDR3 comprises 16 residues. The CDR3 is CASSYSWTPGNNEQFF. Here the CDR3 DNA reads TGTGCCAGCAGTTACTCCTGGACACCGGGCAATAATGAGCAGTTCTTC.